A selection of T cell receptor beta chains follows, all from one sample in a study of blood T cell repertoires in COVID-19. The method was immunoSEQ multiplex PCR; TCRdb's version includes in-frame clones alone and lacks a portion of them. The sample gives approximately 350,000 clones, around 87% of which show up once; about 6% is in the top ten. The material sequenced was peripheral blood. These receptors all come from a woman in her 50s with COVID-19, enrolled during active disease. The CDR3 runs from the conserved cysteine through the conserved F or W. Fields, in order: J gene, clone size, V gene, D gene, CDR3 protein, CDR3 DNA. The D gene is left open where the match is weak. Clone size is stated in some rows and not others, as once, few, many or a class when expanded.

TRBJ2-3 NA TRBV23-1 TRBD2 CASSQSLREGHVADTQYF TGCGCCAGCAGTCAATCTCTGAGGGAGGGCCATGTTGCTGATACGCAGTATTTT
TRBJ2-3 NA TRBV6-6 NA CASSHGASGPWVEIRSIF NA
TRBJ2-7 NA TRBV5-6 TRBD1 CASRRGGTGKAEQYF TGTGCCAGCAGACGGGGCGGGACAGGGAAGGCCGAGCAGTACTTC
TRBJ2-3 NA TRBV2 NA CASRPLFPTDTQYF TGTGCCAGCAGGCCCCTATTCCCCACAGATACGCAGTATTTT
TRBJ1-6 NA TRBV30 NA CACAMGGGRKALHF TGTGCCTGTGCTATGGGGGGGGGCAGGAAAGCCCTCCACTTT
TRBJ1-1 NA TRBV25-1 TRBD1 CASRDDRVAEAFF TGTGCCAGCCGGGATGACAGGGTTGCTGAAGCTTTCTTT
TRBJ1-5 NA TRBV11-2 TRBD1 CASSSADRGNQPQHF TGTGCCAGCAGCTCTGCAGACAGGGGCAATCAGCCCCAGCATTTT
TRBJ1-5 NA TRBV6-5 TRBD1 CASRDRADQPQHF TGTGCCAGCAGGGACAGGGCCGATCAGCCCCAGCATTTT
TRBJ1-1 NA TRBV5-1 NA CASSLRTAQNTEAFF TGCGCCAGCAGCTTGAGGACAGCTCAGAACACTGAAGCTTTCTTT
TRBJ1-2 NA TRBV5-4 TRBD1 CASSHHSIQGGYGYTF TGTGCCAGCAGCCACCACAGTATACAGGGGGGGTATGGCTACACCTTC
TRBJ2-2 few TRBV29-1 TRBD2 CSALRGVNTGELFF TGCAGCGCCCTACGGGGGGTAAACACCGGGGAGCTGTTTTTT
TRBJ1-1 few TRBV29-1 NA CSVVMNTEAFF TGCAGCGTTGTAATGAACACTGAAGCTTTCTTT
TRBJ2-7 NA TRBV27 NA CASYFPPSGEQYF TGTGCCAGCTACTTTCCCCCATCGGGCGAGCAGTACTTC
TRBJ2-7 NA TRBV3-1/TRBV3-2 TRBD2 CASSSRPSEAGEQYF TGTGCCAGCAGCTCCCGCCCCAGCGAAGCGGGAGAGCAGTACTTC
TRBJ2-2 NA TRBV11-2 TRBD1 CASSFQDRDYTGELFF TGTGCCAGCAGCTTCCAGGACAGGGACTACACCGGGGAGCTGTTTTTT
TRBJ2-3 NA TRBV14 NA CASSPPFSATPSTDTQYF TGTGCCAGCAGCCCCCCCTTTTCTGCGACACCCAGCACAGATACGCAGTATTTT
TRBJ2-7 NA TRBV3-1/TRBV3-2 NA CASSNRGGPYEQYF TGTGCCAGCAGCAATCGAGGGGGACCCTACGAGCAGTACTTC